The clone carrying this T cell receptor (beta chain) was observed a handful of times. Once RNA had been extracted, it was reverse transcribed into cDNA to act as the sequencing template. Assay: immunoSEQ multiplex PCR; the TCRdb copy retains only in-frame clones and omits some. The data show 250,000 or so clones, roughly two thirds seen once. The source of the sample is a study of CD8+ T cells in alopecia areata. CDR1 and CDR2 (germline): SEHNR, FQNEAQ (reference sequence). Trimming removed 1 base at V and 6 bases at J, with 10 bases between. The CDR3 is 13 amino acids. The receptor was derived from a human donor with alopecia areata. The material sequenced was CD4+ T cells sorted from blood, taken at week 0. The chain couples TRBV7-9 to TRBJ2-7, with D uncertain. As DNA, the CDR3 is TGTGCCAGCAGCTTAGAGGTCAACGGCGAGCAGTACTTC. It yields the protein CASSLEVNGEQYF.